Listed here are 17 T cell receptor beta chains from one sample, sequenced in a study of cytomegalovirus exposure and HLA in healthy donors. The PCR had 60 Vbeta and 13 Jbeta primers. Some clones are missing from TCRdb's copy, which holds only in-frame ones; the method was immunoSEQ multiplex PCR. Of 150,000 to 250,000 clones listed, 75% to 85% are singletons. The specimen sequenced was PBMCs. All receptors come from a girl between 10 and 17 years old in good health and CMV-seropositive.

CDR3 sequence: CASSDLTGTYEQYF. The CDR3 DNA is TGTGCCAGCAGCGACCTGACAGGGACCTACGAGCAGTACTTC. The chain employs TRBV7-6 and TRBJ2-7; 7 positions match TRBD1. V shed 5 bases and J 2 bases; nucleotides not matched to a gene: 6. Germline assignment: CDR1 SGHVS and CDR2 FNYEAQ. The CDR3 consists of 14 residues.

This clone has only a few counts. The gene calls are TRBV4-2 and TRBJ2-3; 7 bases are shared with TRBD2. The V and J ends lost 0 bases and 4 bases, in that order; junction bases with no gene match: 4. Germline-derived CDR1 and CDR2 are LGHNA and YNFKEQ. This CDR3 has 15 amino acids. The CDR3 loop reads CASSQDRGGADTQYF. Here the CDR3 DNA reads TGTGCCAGCAGCCAAGATCGTGGGGGGGCAGATACGCAGTATTTT.

The chain combines TRBV7-2 with TRBJ2-1; 7 bases map to TRBD2. The J segment lost 0 bases and the V segment lost 3 bases, leaving 11 bases of the junction unmatched. The germline gives CDR1 SGHTA, CDR2 FQGNSA. CDR3 length: 18 amino acids. CDR3 DNA: TGTGCCAGCAGCTTGTGGGGGGGTCGAACCAGCTCCTACAATGAGCAGTTCTTC. As protein: CASSLWGGRTSSYNEQFF. Filled out from reference TRBV7-2 and TRBJ2-1, the complete variable domain reads GAGVSQSPSNKVTEKGKDVELRCDPISGHTALYWYRQSLGQGLEFLIYFQGNSAPDKSGLPSDRFSAERTGGSVSTLTIQRTQQEDSAVYLCASSLWGGRTSSYNEQFFGPGTRLTVL.

The V gene is TRBV7-9, the J gene TRBJ1-5, with TRBD1 as a possible D gene (5 bases). The germline V gene has CDR1 SEHNR and CDR2 FQNEAQ (reference sequence). V lost 5 bases to trimming and J lost 0 bases, with 14 bases between them. The CDR3 has 16 residues. The CDR3 here is CASSPGGTVSNQPQHF. CDR3 nucleotides: TGTGCCAGCAGCCCGGGTGGGACTGTTAGCAATCAGCCCCAGCATTTT.

This clone was seen more than once but under ten times. The genes are TRBV11-3 and TRBJ2-1, with 16 bases identical to TRBD2. Unmatched junction bases numbered 7, after V lost 1 base and J lost 16 bases. In germline, CDR1 is SGHNT, CDR2 YENEEA. This CDR3 comprises 15 residues. The CDR3: CASSLVGTSGGGIFF. The CDR3 DNA reads TGTGCCAGCAGCTTAGTCGGGACTAGCGGGGGGGGAATATTCTTC.

CDR3 in amino acids: CSVERTGGSDTQYF. In DNA form, the CDR3 reads TGCAGCGTAGAACGGACAGGGGGCAGCGATACGCAGTATTTT. This chain connects TRBV29-1 to TRBJ2-3; the match to TRBD1 covers 11 bases. The trim removed 6 bases at V and 6 bases at J, leaving 8 bases unmatched. From germline, CDR1 is SQVTM and CDR2 ANQGSEA. This CDR3 is 14 amino acids long.

V usage is TRBV10-1 and J usage is TRBJ2-3; D is perhaps TRBD2 (5 bases). CDR3 size: 15 residues. Trimming cost V 3 bases and J 0 bases, with 10 bases left between them. The germline CDR1 and CDR2 sequences are WNHNN and SYGVQD (reference sequence). This CDR3 is CASSEGRTSTDTQYF. CDR3 DNA sequence: TGCGCCAGCAGTGAAGGGAGAACTAGCACAGATACGCAGTATTTT.

This chain links TRBV6-4 with TRBJ2-1; 8 positions agree with TRBD2. The trim removed 2 bases at V and 4 bases at J, leaving 7 bases unmatched. Germline V CDR1 and CDR2: MRHNA, SNTAGT. The CDR3 covers 16 residues. CDR3 sequence: CASSDPRLAPYNEQFF. In DNA, the CDR3 is TGTGCCAGCAGTGACCCGAGACTAGCGCCTTACAATGAGCAGTTCTTC.

This chain joins TRBV19 and TRBJ1-3; 8 bases align to TRBD1. Germline trimming cut 7 bases from V and 2 bases from J; bases unmatched to any gene: 7. Germline values: CDR1 LNHDA, CDR2 SQIVND (reference sequence). The CDR3 contains 15 residues. CDR3 protein: CASKPDRVAGNTIYF. For the CDR3, the DNA is TGTGCCAGTAAACCGGACAGGGTGGCTGGAAACACCATATATTTT.

V usage is TRBV6-5 and J usage is TRBJ2-2; tentatively, D is TRBD1 (6 bases). Deletions cut 6 bases from V and 5 bases from J, with 7 bases between. The CDR3 has 12 residues. Germline loops: CDR1 MNHEY, CDR2 SVGAGI. The CDR3 is CASRRGTGELFF. CDR3 sequence (DNA): TGTGCCAGCAGGAGGGGGACCGGGGAGCTGTTTTTT.

This clone came up a few times. This chain joins TRBV11-2 and TRBJ1-1; TRBD1 matches at 10 bases. J was trimmed by 4 bases and V by 3 bases; bases with no gene match: 5. Germline loops: CDR1 SGHAT, CDR2 FQNNGV. The CDR3 sequence is 15 residues long. The CDR3: CASSLTRTGGTEAFF. The DNA of the CDR3 is TGTGCCAGCAGCTTGACTCGGACAGGGGGCACTGAAGCTTTCTTT. The full variable domain, rest sourced from reference TRBV11-2 and TRBJ1-1, is EAGVAQSPRYKIIEKRQSVAFWCNPISGHATLYWYQQILGQGPKLLIQFQNNGVVDDSQLPKDRFSAERLKGVDSTLKIQPAKLEDSAVYLCASSLTRTGGTEAFFGQGTRLTVV.

CDR3 sequence (DNA): TGTGCCTGTACCACGGACAGTAACTCCTACGAGCAGTACTTC. It codes for CACTTDSNSYEQYF. The chain joins TRBV30 to TRBJ2-7; perhaps TRBD1 as D (6 bases). The germline V gene encodes CDR1 GTSNPN and CDR2 SVGIG (reference sequence). With 6 bases removed from V and 0 bases from J, the gap between germline ends came to 15 bases. CDR3 length: 14 amino acids.

The V call is TRBV5-4, the J call TRBJ2-1, with no clear D. Germline loops: CDR1 SGHNT, CDR2 YYREEE (reference sequence). CDR3 size: 15 residues. Trimming left V 3 bases short and J 0 bases short, with 10 bases between. The CDR3 protein is CASSYDTRSYNEQFF. The CDR3, as DNA: TGTGCCAGCAGCTATGACACCCGCTCCTACAATGAGCAGTTCTTC.

The V call is TRBV11-2, the J call TRBJ2-5, with TRBD2 identical over 13 bases. J was trimmed by 4 bases and V by 5 bases; bases with no gene match: 10. Looked up from germline, CDR1 is SGHAT and CDR2 is FQNNGV. The CDR3 loop spans 17 amino acids. The CDR3 region is CASSALLAGGPGETQYF. CDR3 nucleotide sequence: TGTGCCAGCAGCGCCTTACTAGCGGGGGGGCCAGGAGAGACCCAGTACTTC.

V is TRBV19 and J is TRBJ2-5, with a tentative D call TRBD1 (6 bases). The germline gives CDR1 LNHDA, CDR2 SQIVND (reference sequence). V lost 6 bases, J lost 3 bases, and 8 bases lay in between. This CDR3 has 12 residues. CDR3 bases: TGTGCCAGTAGCTCAGGGGAAGAGACCCAGTACTTC. This translates into CASSSGEETQYF.

The V and J genes are TRBV7-9 and TRBJ1-2; TRBD1 is a possible D gene (6 bases). The germline V and J ends were trimmed by 7 bases and 4 bases, with 10 bases remaining between them. This CDR3 has 12 residues. Germline values: CDR1 SEHNR, CDR2 FQNEAQ (reference sequence). The CDR3 loop is CASTKGGYGYTF. In DNA form, the CDR3 reads TGTGCCAGCACGAAAGGGGGCTATGGCTACACCTTC.

The chain combines TRBV5-4 with TRBJ2-7; 7 positions match TRBD2. The germline V gene has CDR1 SGHNT and CDR2 YYREEE (reference sequence). The CDR3 is 14 residues long. The J segment lost 4 bases and the V segment lost 5 bases, leaving 9 bases of the junction unmatched. The CDR3 DNA reads as TGTGCCAGCAGTAAAAGGGACTACGGGTACGAGCAGTACTTC. Translated: CASSKRDYGYEQYF. Complete variable domain (other parts from reference TRBV5-4 and TRBJ2-7): ETGVTQSPTHLIKTRGQQVTLRCSSQSGHNTVSWYQQALGQGPQFIFQYYREEENGRGNFPPRFSGLQFPNYSSELNVNALELDDSALYLCASSKRDYGYEQYFGPGTRLTVT.